The T cell receptor (beta chain) under discussion was sequenced for a study of blood T cell repertoires in COVID-19. This clone appeared a few times. Per the authors' pipeline: Researchers report that nucleated cell counts were estimated from reference gene primer amplification. Assay: immunoSEQ multiplex PCR; the TCRdb copy retains only in-frame clones and omits some. The DNA gave D and trimming, while V, J and clone size come from that table. Of under 200,000 clones detected, 75% to 90% appear once; the ten largest clones hold 3.5% to 5%. The participants were between roughly 18 and 89 years old and came from some 23 US areas. Which cohort a participant joined came from the clinical history participants gave. Sequencing used PBMCs or T cells enriched from blood (not recorded which). This sequence originates from a woman aged 45-59 years who had recovered from COVID-19.

CDR3 sequence (DNA): TGTGCCAGCAGCTCCCTCCGGGACAGGGCTGGCTACACCTTC. This translates into CASSSLRDRAGYTF. This chain connects TRBV7-8 to TRBJ1-2; TRBD1 agrees at 9 bases. J gave up 7 bases and V 4 bases, and 7 bases lay outside the gene matches. CDR1 and CDR2 (germline): SGHVS, FQNEAQ. CDR3 size: 14 residues.